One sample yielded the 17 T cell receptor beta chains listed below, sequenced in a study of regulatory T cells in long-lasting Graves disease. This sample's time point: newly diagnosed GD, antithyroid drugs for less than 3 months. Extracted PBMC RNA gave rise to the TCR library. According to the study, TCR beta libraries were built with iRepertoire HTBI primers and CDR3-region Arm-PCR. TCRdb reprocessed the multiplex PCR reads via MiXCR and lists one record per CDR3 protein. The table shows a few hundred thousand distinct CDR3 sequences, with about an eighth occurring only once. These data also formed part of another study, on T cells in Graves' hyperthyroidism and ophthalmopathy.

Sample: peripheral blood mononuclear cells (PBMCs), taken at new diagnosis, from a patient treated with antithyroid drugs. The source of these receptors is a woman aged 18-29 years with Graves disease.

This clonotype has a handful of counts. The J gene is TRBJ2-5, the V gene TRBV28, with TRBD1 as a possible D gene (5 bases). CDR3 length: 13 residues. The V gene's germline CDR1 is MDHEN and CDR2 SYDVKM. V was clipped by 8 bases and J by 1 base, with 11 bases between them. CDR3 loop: CASGATLQETQYF. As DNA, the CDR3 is TGTGCCAGCGGGGCAACCCTCCAAGAGACCCAGTACTTC.

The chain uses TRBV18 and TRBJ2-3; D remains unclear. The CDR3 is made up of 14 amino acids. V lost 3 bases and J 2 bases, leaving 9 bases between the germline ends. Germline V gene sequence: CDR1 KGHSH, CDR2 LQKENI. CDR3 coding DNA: TGTGCCAGCTCACCCAACGACAACACAGATACGCAGTATTTT. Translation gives CASSPNDNTDTQYF. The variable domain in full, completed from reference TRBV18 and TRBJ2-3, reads NAGVMQNPRHLVRRRGQEARLRCSPMKGHSHVYWYRQLPEEGLKFMVYLQKENIIDESGMPKERFSAEFPKEGPSILRIQQVVRGDSAAYFCASSPNDNTDTQYFGPGTRLTVL.

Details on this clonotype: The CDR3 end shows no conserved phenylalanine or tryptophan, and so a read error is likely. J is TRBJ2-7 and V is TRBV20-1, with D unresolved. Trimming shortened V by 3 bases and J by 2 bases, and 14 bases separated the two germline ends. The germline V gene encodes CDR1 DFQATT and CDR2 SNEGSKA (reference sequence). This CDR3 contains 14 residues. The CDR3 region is CSARSIDRPYEQYA. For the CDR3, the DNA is TGCAGTGCTAGGTCGATCGACCGCCCCTACGAGCAGTACGCC.

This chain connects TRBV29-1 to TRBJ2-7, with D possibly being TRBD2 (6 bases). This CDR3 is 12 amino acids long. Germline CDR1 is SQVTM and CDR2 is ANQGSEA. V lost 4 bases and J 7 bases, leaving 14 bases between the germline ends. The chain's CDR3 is CSVVGPGGEQYF. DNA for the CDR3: TGCAGCGTTGTGGGACCCGGGGGAGAGCAGTACTTC.

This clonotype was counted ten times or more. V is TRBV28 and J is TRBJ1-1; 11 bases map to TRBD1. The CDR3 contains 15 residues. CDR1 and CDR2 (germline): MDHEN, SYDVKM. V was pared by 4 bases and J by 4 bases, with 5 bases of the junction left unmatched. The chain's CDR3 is CASSWTGGVGTEAFF. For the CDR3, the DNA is TGTGCCAGCAGTTGGACAGGGGGCGTGGGCACTGAAGCTTTCTTT.

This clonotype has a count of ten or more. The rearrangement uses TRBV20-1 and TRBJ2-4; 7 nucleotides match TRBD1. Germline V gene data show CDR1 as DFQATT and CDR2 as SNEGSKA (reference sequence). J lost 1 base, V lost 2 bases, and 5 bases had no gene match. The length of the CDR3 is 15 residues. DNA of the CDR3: TGCAGTGCTAGACAACTACAGGGGGCCAAAAACATTCAGTACTTC. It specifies CSARQLQGAKNIQYF.

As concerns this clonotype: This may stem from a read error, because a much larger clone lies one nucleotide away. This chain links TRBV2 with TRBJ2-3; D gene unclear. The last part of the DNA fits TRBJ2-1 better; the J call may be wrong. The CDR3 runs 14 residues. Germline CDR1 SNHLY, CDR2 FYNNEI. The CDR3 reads CASSESVGHHEQFF. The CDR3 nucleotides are TGTGCCAGCAGTGAATCGGTAGGCCATCATGAGCAGTTCTTC.

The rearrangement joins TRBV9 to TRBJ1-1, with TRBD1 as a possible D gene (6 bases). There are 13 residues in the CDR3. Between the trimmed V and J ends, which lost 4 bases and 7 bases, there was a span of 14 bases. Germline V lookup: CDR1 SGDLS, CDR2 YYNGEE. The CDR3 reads CASSLGTLDEAFF. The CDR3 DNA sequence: TGTGCCAGCAGCCTGGGGACACTCGATGAAGCTTTCTTT.

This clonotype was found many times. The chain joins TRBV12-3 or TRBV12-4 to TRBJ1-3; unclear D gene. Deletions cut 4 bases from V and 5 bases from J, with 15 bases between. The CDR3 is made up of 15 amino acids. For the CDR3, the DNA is TGTGCCAGCAGTTCCTCCCTTACTAGGAGAAACACCATATATTTT. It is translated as CASSSSLTRRNTIYF.

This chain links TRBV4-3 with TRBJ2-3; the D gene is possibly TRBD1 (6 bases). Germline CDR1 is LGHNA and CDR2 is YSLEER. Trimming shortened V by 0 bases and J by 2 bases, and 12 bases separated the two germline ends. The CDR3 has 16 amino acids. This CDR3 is CASSQDILGATDTQYF. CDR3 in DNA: TGCGCCAGCAGCCAAGATATTTTGGGGGCCACAGATACGCAGTATTTT.

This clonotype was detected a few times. Written as DNA, the CDR3 is TGTGCCAGTAGTACAGACAGGGACTACGAGCAGTACTTC. Its protein is CASSTDRDYEQYF. The chain couples TRBV19 to TRBJ2-7, with TRBD1 matching over 7 bases. Germline CDR1 is LNHDA and CDR2 is SQIVND (reference sequence). V dropped 4 bases and J dropped 3; count of bases not matched to a gene: 3. The CDR3 contains 13 residues. Full variable domain (remainder filled in from reference TRBV19 and TRBJ2-7): DGGITQSPKYLFRKEGQNVTLSCEQNLNHDAMYWYRQDPGQGLRLIYYSQIVNDFQKGDIAEGYSVSREKKESFPLTVTSAQKNPTAFYLCASSTDRDYEQYFGPGTRLTVT.

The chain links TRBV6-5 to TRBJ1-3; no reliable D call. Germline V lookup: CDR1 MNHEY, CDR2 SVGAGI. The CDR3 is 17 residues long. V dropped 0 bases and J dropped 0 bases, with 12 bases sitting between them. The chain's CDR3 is CASSYSGPRGSGNTIYF. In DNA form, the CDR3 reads TGTGCCAGCAGTTACTCGGGCCCCCGGGGCTCTGGAAACACCATATATTTT.

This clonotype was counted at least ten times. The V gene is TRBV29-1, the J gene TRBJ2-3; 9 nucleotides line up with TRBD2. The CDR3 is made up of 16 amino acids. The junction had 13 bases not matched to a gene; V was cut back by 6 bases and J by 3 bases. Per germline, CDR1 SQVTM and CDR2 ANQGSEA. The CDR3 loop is CSVGRGRLAGTDTQYF. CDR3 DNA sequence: TGCAGCGTGGGCAGGGGGAGGCTAGCGGGAACAGATACGCAGTATTTT.

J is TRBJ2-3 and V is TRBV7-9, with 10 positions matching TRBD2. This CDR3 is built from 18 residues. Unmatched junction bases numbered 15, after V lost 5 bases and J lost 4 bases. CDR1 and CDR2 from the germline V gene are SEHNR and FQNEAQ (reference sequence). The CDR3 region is CASSQILAGVELADTQYF. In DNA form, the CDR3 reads TGTGCCAGCAGCCAAATCCTAGCGGGAGTCGAGTTGGCAGATACGCAGTATTTT. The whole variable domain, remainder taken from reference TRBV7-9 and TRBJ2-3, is DTGVSQNPRHKITKRGQNVTFRCDPISEHNRLYWYRQTLGQGPEFLTYFQNEAQLEKSRLLSDRFSAERPKGSFSTLEIQRTEQGDSAMYLCASSQILAGVELADTQYFGPGTRLTVL.

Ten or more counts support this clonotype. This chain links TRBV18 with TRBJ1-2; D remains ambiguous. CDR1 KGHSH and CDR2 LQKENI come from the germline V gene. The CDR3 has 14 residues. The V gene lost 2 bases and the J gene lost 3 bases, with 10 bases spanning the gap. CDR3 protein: CASSPSLGDYGYTF. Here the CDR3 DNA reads TGTGCCAGCTCACCATCCCTCGGGGACTATGGCTACACCTTC.

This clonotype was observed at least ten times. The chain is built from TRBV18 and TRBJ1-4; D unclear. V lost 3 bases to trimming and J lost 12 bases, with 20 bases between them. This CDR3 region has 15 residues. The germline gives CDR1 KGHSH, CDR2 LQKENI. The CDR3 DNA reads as TGTGCCAGCTCACCCCCCTCGACTCGGGCGTTGGAACTGTTTTTT. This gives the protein CASSPPSTRALELFF. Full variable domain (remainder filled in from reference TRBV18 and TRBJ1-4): NAGVMQNPRHLVRRRGQEARLRCSPMKGHSHVYWYRQLPEEGLKFMVYLQKENIIDESGMPKERFSAEFPKEGPSILRIQQVVRGDSAAYFCASSPPSTRALELFFGSGTQLSVL.

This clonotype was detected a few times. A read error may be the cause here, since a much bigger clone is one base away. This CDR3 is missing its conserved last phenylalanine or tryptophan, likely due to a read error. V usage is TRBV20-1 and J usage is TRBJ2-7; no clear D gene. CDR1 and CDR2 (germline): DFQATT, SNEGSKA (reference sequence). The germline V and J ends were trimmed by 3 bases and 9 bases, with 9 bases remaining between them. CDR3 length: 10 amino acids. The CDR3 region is CSARGGGQYL. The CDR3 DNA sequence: TGCAGTGCTAGGGGTGGCGGGCAGTACCTC.